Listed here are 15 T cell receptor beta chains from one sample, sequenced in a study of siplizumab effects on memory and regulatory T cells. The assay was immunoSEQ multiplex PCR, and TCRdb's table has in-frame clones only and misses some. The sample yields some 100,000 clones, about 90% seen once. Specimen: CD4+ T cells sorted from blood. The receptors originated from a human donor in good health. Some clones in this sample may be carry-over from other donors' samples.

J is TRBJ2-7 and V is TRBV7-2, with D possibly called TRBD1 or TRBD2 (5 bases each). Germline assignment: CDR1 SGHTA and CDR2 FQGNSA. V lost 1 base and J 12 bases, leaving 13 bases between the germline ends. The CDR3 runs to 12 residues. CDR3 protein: CASSLETGRLYF. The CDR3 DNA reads TGTGCCAGCAGCTTAGAGACGGGGCGTCTGTACTTC. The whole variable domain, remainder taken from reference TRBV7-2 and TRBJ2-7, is GAGVSQSPSNKVTEKGKDVELRCDPISGHTALYWYRQSLGQGLEFLIYFQGNSAPDKSGLPSDRFSAERTGGSVSTLTIQRTQQEDSAVYLCASSLETGRLYFGPGTRLTVT.

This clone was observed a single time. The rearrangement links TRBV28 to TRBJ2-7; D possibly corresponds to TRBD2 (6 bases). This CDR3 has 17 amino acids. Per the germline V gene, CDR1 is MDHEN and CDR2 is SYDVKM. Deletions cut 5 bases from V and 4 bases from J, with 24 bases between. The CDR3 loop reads CASSPRPAGLPPYEQYF. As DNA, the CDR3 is TGTGCCAGCAGTCCCCGCCCCGCGGGGCTCCCCCCATACGAGCAGTACTTC.

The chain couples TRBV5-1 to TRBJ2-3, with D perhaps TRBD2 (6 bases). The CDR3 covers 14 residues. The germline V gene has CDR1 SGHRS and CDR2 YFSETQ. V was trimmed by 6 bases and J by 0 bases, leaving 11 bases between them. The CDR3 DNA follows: TGCGCCAGCACCCCCGGGACTAGCACAGATACGCAGTATTTT. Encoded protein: CASTPGTSTDTQYF.

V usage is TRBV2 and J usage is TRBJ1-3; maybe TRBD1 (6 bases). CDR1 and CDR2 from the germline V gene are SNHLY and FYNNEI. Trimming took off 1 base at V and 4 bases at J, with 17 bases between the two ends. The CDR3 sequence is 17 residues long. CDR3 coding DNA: TGTGCCAGCAGTGAAGGGGGGCTGAGGCTCGTGGGAAACACCATATATTTT. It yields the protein CASSEGGLRLVGNTIYF.

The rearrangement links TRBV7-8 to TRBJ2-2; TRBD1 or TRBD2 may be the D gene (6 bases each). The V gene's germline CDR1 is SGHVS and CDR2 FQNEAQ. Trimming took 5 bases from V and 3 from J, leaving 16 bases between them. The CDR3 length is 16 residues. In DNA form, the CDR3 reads TGTGCCAGCAGCCCTAGGGGGGCGAGTGACACCGGGGAGCTGTTTTTT. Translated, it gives CASSPRGASDTGELFF.

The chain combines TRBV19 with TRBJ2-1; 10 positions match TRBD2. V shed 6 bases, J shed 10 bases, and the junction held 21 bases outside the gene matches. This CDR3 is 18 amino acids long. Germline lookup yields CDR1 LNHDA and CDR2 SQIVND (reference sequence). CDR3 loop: CASSHGTSVGNVRAEQFF. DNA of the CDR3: TGTGCCAGTAGCCACGGGACTAGCGTAGGTAATGTAAGGGCCGAGCAGTTCTTC.

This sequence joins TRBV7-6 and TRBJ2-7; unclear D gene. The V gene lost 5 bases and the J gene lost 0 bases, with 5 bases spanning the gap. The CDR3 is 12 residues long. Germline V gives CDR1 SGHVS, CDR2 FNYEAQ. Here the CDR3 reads CASSPSSYEQYF. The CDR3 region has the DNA TGTGCCAGCAGCCCTTCCTCCTACGAGCAGTACTTC.

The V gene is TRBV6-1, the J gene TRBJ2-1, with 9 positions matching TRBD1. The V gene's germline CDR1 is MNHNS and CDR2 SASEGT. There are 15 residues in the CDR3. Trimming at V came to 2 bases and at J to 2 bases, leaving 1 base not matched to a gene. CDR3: CASSERTGAYNEQFF. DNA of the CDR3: TGTGCCAGCAGTGAAAGGACAGGGGCCTACAATGAGCAGTTCTTC.

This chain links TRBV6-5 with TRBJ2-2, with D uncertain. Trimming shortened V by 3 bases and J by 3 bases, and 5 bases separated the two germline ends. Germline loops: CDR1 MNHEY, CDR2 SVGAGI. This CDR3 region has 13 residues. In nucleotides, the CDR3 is TGTGCCAGCAGTTATTCCCACACCGGGGAGCTGTTTTTT. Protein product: CASSYSHTGELFF.

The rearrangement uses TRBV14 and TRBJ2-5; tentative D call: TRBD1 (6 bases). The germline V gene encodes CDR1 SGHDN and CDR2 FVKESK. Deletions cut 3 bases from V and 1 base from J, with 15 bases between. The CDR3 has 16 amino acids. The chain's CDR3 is CASSHDGQRIQETQYF. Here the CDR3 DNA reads TGTGCCAGCAGCCATGACGGACAGAGGATCCAAGAGACCCAGTACTTC. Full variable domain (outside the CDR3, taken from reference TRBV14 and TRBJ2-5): EAGVTQFPSHSVIEKGQTVTLRCDPISGHDNLYWYRRVMGKEIKFLLHFVKESKQDESGMPNNRFLAERTGGTYSTLKVQPAELEDSGVYFCASSHDGQRIQETQYFGPGTRLLVL.

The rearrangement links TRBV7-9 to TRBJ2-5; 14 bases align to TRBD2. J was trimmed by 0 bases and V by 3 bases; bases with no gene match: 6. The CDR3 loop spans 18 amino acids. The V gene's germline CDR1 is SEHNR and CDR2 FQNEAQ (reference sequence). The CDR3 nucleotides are TGTGCCAGCAGCTTGGGGTGGGGACTAGCGGGAGACCAAGAGACCCAGTACTTC. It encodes CASSLGWGLAGDQETQYF.

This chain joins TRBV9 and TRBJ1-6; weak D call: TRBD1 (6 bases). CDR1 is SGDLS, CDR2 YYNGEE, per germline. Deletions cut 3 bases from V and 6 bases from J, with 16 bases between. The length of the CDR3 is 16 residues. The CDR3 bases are TGTGCCAGCAGCGCGAACCGGGGGGCGCGTAATTCACCCCTCCACTTT. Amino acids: CASSANRGARNSPLHF.

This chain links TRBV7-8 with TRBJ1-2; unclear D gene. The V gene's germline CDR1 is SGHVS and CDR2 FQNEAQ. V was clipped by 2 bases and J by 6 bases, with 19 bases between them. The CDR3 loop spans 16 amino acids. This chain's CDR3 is CASSLSDFSPTNGYTF. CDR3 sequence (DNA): TGTGCCAGCAGCTTATCCGATTTCAGTCCGACGAATGGCTACACCTTC.

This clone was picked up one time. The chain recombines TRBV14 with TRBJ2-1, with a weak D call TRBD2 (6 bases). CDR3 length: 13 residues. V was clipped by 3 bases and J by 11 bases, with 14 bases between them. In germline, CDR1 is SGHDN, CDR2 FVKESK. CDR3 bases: TGTGCCAGCAGCCAGGGACTGCGCAGACAGCAGTTCTTC. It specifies CASSQGLRRQQFF.

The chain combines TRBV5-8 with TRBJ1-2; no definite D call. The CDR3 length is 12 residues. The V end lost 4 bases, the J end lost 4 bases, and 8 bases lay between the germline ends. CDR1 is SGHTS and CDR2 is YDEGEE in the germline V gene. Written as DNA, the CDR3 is TGTGCCAGCAGCGCACGGGGCTATGGCTACACCTTC. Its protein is CASSARGYGYTF.